This TCR beta chain originates from a study of OX40 agonist ivuxolimab in advanced cancers. The protocol was immunoSEQ multiplex PCR, while the TCRdb copy is restricted to in-frame clones and leaves out a portion. The table records roughly 70,000 clones, over 65% of them present only once. This CDR3 is 13 amino acids long. Trimming shortened V by 4 bases and J by 7 bases, and 11 bases separated the two germline ends. Germline CDR1 SGDLS, CDR2 YYNGEE. Study results and limitations: Clonal expansion was seen in CD4+ and CD8+ blood T cells by week 6 at 0.1 to 3.0 mg/kg.

This clone was seen only once. Its matching antigen is unknown. This sequence joins TRBV9 and TRBJ1-4; D remains ambiguous. This clonotype originated in an adult with an advanced solid tumor such as melanoma, head and neck, liver or kidney cancer. The sample in question was CD4+ or CD8+ T cells sorted from blood, obtained in a trial of the OX40 agonist ivuxolimab. CDR3 coding DNA: TGTGCCAGCAGCCCCCCCAACCGTGAAAAACTGTTTTTT. Protein: CASSPPNREKLFF.